This TCR beta chain was captured in a study of CD8+ T cells in alopecia areata. About the research overall: Treated patients were dosed with oral tofacitinib, taking 5 to 10 mg twice daily.

Study conclusions and caveats: Treatment with tofacitinib significantly lowered scalp clonality and reduced expanded CD8+ clones among the top 100.

Treatment reported: oral pan-JAK inhibitor, 5-10 mg twice daily. Trimming removed 3 bases from V and 6 bases from J, with 18 bases in between. Germline V CDR1 and CDR2: SQVTM, ANQGSEA. The CDR3 is 15 residues long. RNA was isolated and reverse transcribed to cDNA, the sequencing template. The repertoire was sequenced with immunoSEQ multiplex PCR; TCRdb's copy has only in-frame clones and lacks some. The data show around 290,000 clones, 58% seen once. A remark on this clone: Its target is unknown.

The gene calls are TRBV29-1 and TRBJ2-1, with TRBD1 as a possible D gene (5 bases). Sequences were derived from CD4+ T cells sorted from blood, sampled at week 24, from a patient treated with tofacitinib. This receptor was identified in a human donor with alopecia areata. The CDR3 sequence: CSVEVGAGKINEQFF. CDR3 coding DNA: TGCAGCGTTGAGGTCGGCGCAGGGAAAATCAATGAGCAGTTCTTC.